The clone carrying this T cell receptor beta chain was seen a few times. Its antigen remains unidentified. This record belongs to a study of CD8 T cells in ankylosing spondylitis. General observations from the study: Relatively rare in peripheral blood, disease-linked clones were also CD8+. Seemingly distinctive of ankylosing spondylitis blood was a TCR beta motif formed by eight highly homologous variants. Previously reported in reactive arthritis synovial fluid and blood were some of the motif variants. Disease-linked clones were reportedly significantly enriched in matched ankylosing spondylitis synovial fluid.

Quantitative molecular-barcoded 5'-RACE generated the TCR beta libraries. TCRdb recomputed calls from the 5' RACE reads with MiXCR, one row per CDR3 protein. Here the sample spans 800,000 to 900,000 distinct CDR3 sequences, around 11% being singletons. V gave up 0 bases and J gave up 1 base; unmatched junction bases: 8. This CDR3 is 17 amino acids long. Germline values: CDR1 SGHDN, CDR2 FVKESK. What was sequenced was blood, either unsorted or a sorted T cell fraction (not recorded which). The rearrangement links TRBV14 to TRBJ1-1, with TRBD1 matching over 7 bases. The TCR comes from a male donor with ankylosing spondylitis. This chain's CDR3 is CASSQDRRRQGNTEAFF. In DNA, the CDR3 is TGTGCCAGCAGCCAAGATCGTCGGAGACAGGGGAACACTGAAGCTTTCTTT.